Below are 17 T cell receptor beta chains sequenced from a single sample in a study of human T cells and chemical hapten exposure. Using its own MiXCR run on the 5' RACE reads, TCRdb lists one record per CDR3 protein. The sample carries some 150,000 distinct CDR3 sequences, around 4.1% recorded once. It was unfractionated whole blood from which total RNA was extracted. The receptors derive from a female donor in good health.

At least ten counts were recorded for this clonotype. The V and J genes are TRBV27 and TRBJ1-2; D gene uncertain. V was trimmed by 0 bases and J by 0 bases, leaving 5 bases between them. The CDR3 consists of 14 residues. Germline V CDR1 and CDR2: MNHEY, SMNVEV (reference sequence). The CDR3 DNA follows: TGTGCCAGCAGTTTATCTCCACCTAACTATGGCTACACCTTC. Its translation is CASSLSPPNYGYTF.

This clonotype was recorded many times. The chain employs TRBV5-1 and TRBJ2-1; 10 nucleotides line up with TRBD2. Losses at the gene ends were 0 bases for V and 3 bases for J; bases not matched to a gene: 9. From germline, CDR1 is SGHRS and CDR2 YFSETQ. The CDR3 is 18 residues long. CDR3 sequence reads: CASSLGQAGGRGYNEQFF. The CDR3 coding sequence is TGCGCCAGCAGCTTGGGTCAAGCGGGGGGGCGTGGCTACAATGAGCAGTTCTTC. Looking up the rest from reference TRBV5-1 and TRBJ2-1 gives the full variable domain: KAGVTQTPRYLIKTRGQQVTLSCSPISGHRSVSWYQQTPGQGLQFLFEYFSETQRNKGNFPGRFSGRQFSNSRSEMNVSTLELGDSALYLCASSLGQAGGRGYNEQFFGPGTRLTVL.

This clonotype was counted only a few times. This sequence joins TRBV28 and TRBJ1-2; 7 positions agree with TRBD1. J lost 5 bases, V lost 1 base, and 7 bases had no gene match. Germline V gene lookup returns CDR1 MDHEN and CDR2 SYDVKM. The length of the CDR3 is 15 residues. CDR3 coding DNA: TGTGCCAGCAGTTTATCAGGGAGGGGGCATTATGGCTACACCTTC. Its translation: CASSLSGRGHYGYTF.

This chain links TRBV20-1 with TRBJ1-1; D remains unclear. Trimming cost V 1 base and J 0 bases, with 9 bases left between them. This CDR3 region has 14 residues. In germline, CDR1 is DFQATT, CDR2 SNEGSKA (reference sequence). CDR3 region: CSARVVVMNTEAFF. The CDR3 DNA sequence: TGCAGTGCTAGAGTTGTAGTGATGAACACTGAAGCTTTCTTT.

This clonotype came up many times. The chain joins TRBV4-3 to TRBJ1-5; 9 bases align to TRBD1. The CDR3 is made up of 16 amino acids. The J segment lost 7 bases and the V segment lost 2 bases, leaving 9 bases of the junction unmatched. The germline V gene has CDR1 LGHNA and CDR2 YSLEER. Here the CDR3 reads CASSQSWRTGEQPQHF. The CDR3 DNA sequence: TGCGCCAGCAGCCAAAGTTGGAGGACAGGGGAACAGCCCCAGCATTTT.

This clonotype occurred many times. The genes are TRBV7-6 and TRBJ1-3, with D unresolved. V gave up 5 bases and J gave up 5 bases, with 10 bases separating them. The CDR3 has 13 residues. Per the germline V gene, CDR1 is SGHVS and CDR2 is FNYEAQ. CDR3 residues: CASSPFGRNTIYF. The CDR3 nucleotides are TGTGCCAGCAGCCCCTTCGGCCGAAACACCATATATTTT.

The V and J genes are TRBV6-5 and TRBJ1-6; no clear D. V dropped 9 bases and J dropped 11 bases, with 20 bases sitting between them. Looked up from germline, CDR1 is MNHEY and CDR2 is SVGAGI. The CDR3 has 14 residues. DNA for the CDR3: TGTGCCAGTGGACGGGCTGGGAGTAGTGCACCCCTCCACTTT. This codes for CASGRAGSSAPLHF.

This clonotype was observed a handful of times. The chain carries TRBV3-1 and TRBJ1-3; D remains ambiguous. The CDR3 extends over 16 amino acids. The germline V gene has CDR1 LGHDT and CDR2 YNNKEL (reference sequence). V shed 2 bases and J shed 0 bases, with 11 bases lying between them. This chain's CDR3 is CASSQLRVVSGNTIYF. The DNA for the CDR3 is TGTGCCAGCAGCCAACTACGGGTGGTCTCTGGAAACACCATATATTTT.

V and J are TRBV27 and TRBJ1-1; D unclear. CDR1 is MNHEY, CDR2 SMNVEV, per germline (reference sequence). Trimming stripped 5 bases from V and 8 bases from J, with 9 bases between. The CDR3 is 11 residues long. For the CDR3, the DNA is TGTGCCAGCAGTGCGGGCCCCGAAGCTTTCTTT. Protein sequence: CASSAGPEAFF.

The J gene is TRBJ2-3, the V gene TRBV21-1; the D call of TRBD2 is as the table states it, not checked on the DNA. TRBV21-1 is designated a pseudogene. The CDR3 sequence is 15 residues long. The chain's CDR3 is CASTPKASGLDTQYF. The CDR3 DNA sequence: TGTGCCAGCACCCCGAAGGCTAGCGGGTTAGATACGCAGTATTTT.

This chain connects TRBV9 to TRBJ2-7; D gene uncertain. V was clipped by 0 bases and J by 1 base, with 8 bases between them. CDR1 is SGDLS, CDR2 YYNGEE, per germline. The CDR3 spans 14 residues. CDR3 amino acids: CASSVGSGSYEQYF. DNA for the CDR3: TGTGCCAGCAGCGTAGGGTCAGGATCCTACGAGCAGTACTTC.

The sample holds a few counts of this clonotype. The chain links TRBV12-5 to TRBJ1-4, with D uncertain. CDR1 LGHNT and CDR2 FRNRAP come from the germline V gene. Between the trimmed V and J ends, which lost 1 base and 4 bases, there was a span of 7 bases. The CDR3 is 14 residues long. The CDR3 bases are TGTGCTAGTGGTTTGGACGGATATAATGAAAAACTGTTTTTT. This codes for CASGLDGYNEKLFF.

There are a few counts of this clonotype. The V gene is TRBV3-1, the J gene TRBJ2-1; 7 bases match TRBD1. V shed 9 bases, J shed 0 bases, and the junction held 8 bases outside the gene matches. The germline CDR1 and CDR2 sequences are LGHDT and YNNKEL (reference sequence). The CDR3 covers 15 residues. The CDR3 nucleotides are TGTGCCAGTTTAGGGGGCGTAGGCTCCTACAATGAGCAGTTCTTC. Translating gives CASLGGVGSYNEQFF.

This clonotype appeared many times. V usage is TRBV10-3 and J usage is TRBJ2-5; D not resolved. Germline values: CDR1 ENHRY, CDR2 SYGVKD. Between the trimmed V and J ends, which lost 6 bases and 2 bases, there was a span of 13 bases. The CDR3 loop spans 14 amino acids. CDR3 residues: CAISQLLGQETQYF. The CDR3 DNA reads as TGTGCCATCAGCCAACTACTGGGGCAAGAGACCCAGTACTTC.

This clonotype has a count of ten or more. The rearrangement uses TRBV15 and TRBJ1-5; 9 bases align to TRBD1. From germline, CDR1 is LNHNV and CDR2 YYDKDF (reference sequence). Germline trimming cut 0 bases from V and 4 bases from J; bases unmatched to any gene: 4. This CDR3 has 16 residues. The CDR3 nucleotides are TGTGCCACCAGCAGAGATTGGGGACAGGGAAATCAGCCCCAGCATTTT. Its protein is CATSRDWGQGNQPQHF.

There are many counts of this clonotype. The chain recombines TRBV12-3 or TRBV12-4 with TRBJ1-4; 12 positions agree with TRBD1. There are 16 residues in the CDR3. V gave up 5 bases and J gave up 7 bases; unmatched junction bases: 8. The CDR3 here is CASSQGTGGLGEKLFF. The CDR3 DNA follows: TGTGCCAGCAGTCAGGGGACAGGGGGCCTCGGTGAAAAACTGTTTTTT.

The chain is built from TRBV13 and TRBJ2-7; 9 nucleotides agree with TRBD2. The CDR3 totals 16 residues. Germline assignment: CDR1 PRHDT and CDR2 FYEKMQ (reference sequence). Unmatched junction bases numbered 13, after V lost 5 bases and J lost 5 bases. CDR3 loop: CASSEDLRGGLHEQYF. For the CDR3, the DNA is TGTGCCAGCAGCGAAGATTTGCGGGGGGGCCTCCACGAGCAGTACTTC.